The entry below describes one T cell receptor (beta chain). These data are taken from a study of identical twins. TCRdb passed the 5' RACE reads through MiXCR, listing each CDR3 protein once. The repertoire holds over 200,000 distinct CDR3 sequences, around 9.6% seen once, with about 5% in the top ten. The CDR3 contains 16 residues. CDR1 and CDR2 (germline): SGDLS, YYNGEE. After removal of 2 bases from V and 4 bases from J, the junction contained 9 bases not matched to a gene. The origin of this receptor is a woman aged 18-29 years in good health. The specimen sequenced was memory (CD45RO+) T cells sorted from blood. The chain links TRBV9 to TRBJ2-3, with 8 bases matching TRBD2. CDR3 nucleotide sequence: TGTGCCAGCAGCGTCCAAGCGGGAGCGACGGCAGATACGCAGTATTTT. It yields the protein CASSVQAGATADTQYF.